The rows below give T cell receptor beta chains drawn from one sample of a study of T cells in Graves' hyperthyroidism and ophthalmopathy. TCRdb re-called the multiplex PCR reads with MiXCR, one entry per CDR3 protein. In the table there are over 350,000 distinct CDR3 sequences, roughly 14% of which are singletons. Sequenced: blood. All receptors derive from a man in his late teens or twenties with Graves' ophthalmopathy. CDR3s include the opening cysteine and the closing phenylalanine or tryptophan. D genes are given only for firm matches. Clone size appears in some rows only: once, few, many, or a class for an expanded clone.

CDR3 length: 16
D gene: TRBD2
V gene: TRBV7-8
clone size: -
J gene: TRBJ2-3
CDR3 DNA: TGTGCCAGCAGGTCATTTAGCGGGGGGGGCACAGATACGCAGTATTTT
CDR3 protein: CASRSFSGGGTDTQYF

CDR3 length: 13
D gene: TRBD2
V gene: TRBV6-1
clone size: -
J gene: TRBJ2-2
CDR3 DNA: TGTGCCGCACTAGCGGGAGAGGCCGGGGAGCTGTTTTTT
CDR3 protein: CAALAGEAGELFF

CDR3 length: 17
D gene: TRBD2
V gene: TRBV7-9
clone size: few
J gene: TRBJ2-3
CDR3 DNA: TGTGCCAGCAGCCCACCATTAGCGGGGGGGCCCACAGATACGCAGTATTTT
CDR3 protein: CASSPPLAGGPTDTQYF

CDR3 length: 17
D gene: TRBD2
V gene: TRBV3-1
clone size: many
J gene: TRBJ2-1
CDR3 DNA: TGTGCCAGCAGCCAAGATCCGTGGCGGGGGGGATACAATGAGCAGTTCTTC
CDR3 protein: CASSQDPWRGGYNEQFF

CDR3 length: 13
D gene: -
V gene: TRBV19
clone size: -
J gene: TRBJ2-7
CDR3 DNA: TGTGCCAGTAGTATGGAGAGATACTACGAGCAGTACTTC
CDR3 protein: CASSMERYYEQYF

CDR3 length: 13
D gene: TRBD1
V gene: TRBV5-5
clone size: many
J gene: TRBJ1-2
CDR3 DNA: TGTGCCAGCAGCTACGGGACAGGGGATGGCTACACCTTC
CDR3 protein: CASSYGTGDGYTF

CDR3 length: 14
D gene: TRBD2
V gene: TRBV12-3/TRBV12-4
clone size: few
J gene: TRBJ2-7
CDR3 DNA: TGTGCCAGCAGCCGCCCGGGACTAGCAGTCGAGCAGTACTTC
CDR3 protein: CASSRPGLAVEQYF

CDR3 length: 11
D gene: TRBD2
V gene: TRBV13
clone size: -
J gene: TRBJ2-7
CDR3 DNA: TGTGCCAGCACCGGGGGGGTGGAGCAGTACTTC
CDR3 protein: CASTGGVEQYF

CDR3 length: 16
D gene: -
V gene: TRBV5-1
clone size: many
J gene: TRBJ1-6
CDR3 DNA: TGCGCCAGCAGCTGGACGGGGCCGGGCGACTCCTCACCCCTCCACTTT
CDR3 protein: CASSWTGPGDSSPLHF

CDR3 length: 14
D gene: TRBD1
V gene: TRBV6-1
clone size: many
J gene: TRBJ1-1
CDR3 DNA: TGTGCCAGCACTCCGGGACAGGCCTCCCTAGAAGCTTTCTTT
CDR3 protein: CASTPGQASLEAFF

CDR3 length: 12
D gene: -
V gene: TRBV11-2
clone size: many
J gene: TRBJ2-1
CDR3 DNA: TGTGCCAGCAGCTTAGCGAGCGGAGAGCAGTTCTTC
CDR3 protein: CASSLASGEQFF

CDR3 length: 16
D gene: TRBD1
V gene: TRBV18
clone size: many
J gene: TRBJ2-3
CDR3 DNA: TGTGCCAGCTCACCCAACCAAGGACAGGGAGTTAATACGCAGTATTTT
CDR3 protein: CASSPNQGQGVNTQYF

CDR3 length: 13
D gene: TRBD2
V gene: TRBV30
clone size: many
J gene: TRBJ2-7
CDR3 DNA: TGTGCCACTGAAGCGGGACGGGCTTACGAGCAGTACTTC
CDR3 protein: CATEAGRAYEQYF

CDR3 length: 19
D gene: -
V gene: TRBV6-1
clone size: -
J gene: TRBJ2-7
CDR3 DNA: TGTGCCAGCAGTGAAACGACAGGGAGGGATTACACCTCCACCTACGAGCAGTACTTC
CDR3 protein: CASSETTGRDYTSTYEQYF

CDR3 length: 12
D gene: -
V gene: TRBV18
clone size: many
J gene: TRBJ1-2
CDR3 DNA: TGTGCCAGCTCACTTCAGGGATCTAGCTACACCTTC
CDR3 protein: CASSLQGSSYTF

CDR3 length: 14
D gene: -
V gene: TRBV14
clone size: few
J gene: TRBJ1-5
CDR3 DNA: TGTGCCAGCAGCCAAGATAGGAGCAATCAGCCCCAGCATTTT
CDR3 protein: CASSQDRSNQPQHF

CDR3 length: 16
D gene: TRBD1
V gene: TRBV10-3
clone size: few
J gene: TRBJ1-6
CDR3 DNA: TGTGCCATCAGGGCAGACAGGGGGCGAAGGGATTCACCCCTCCACTTT
CDR3 protein: CAIRADRGRRDSPLHF

CDR3 length: 13
D gene: -
V gene: TRBV2
clone size: many
J gene: TRBJ1-1
CDR3 DNA: TGTGCCAGCAGTGATTTGCTGAACACTGAAGCTTTCTTT
CDR3 protein: CASSDLLNTEAFF

CDR3 length: 13
D gene: -
V gene: TRBV3-1
clone size: -
J gene: TRBJ2-1
CDR3 DNA: TGTGCCAGCAGGGATGCTTCCTCAGGTGAGCAGTTCTTC
CDR3 protein: CASRDASSGEQFF

CDR3 length: 13
D gene: TRBD1
V gene: TRBV7-9
clone size: many
J gene: TRBJ2-2
CDR3 DNA: TGTGCCAGCAGCTTTGACAGGGCCGGGGAGCTGTTTTTT
CDR3 protein: CASSFDRAGELFF

CDR3 length: 18
D gene: TRBD2
V gene: TRBV25-1
clone size: few
J gene: TRBJ2-1
CDR3 DNA: TGTGCCAGCAGTGAAGGGGTTCCGACTAGCGGGACCTACAATGAGCAGTTCTTC
CDR3 protein: CASSEGVPTSGTYNEQFF

CDR3 length: 13
D gene: -
V gene: TRBV2
clone size: few
J gene: TRBJ1-2
CDR3 DNA: TGTGCCAGCCGGGTTGCCGGGGGCTATGGCTACACCTTC
CDR3 protein: CASRVAGGYGYTF

CDR3 length: 14
D gene: -
V gene: TRBV29-1
clone size: many
J gene: TRBJ2-7
CDR3 DNA: TGCAGCGTCACCCGGAATGTACTAGGCTACGAGCAGTACTTC
CDR3 protein: CSVTRNVLGYEQYF

CDR3 length: 16
D gene: -
V gene: TRBV12-3/TRBV12-4
clone size: many
J gene: TRBJ1-6
CDR3 DNA: TGTGCCAGCAGTCCCGTCGGGGGGGGGCATGGATCACCCCTCCACTTT
CDR3 protein: CASSPVGGGHGSPLHF

CDR3 length: 16
D gene: -
V gene: TRBV27
clone size: many
J gene: TRBJ2-2
CDR3 DNA: TGTGCCAGCAGTTTATCGCGAGGAACAATCACCGGGGAGCTGTTTTTT
CDR3 protein: CASSLSRGTITGELFF

CDR3 length: 14
D gene: -
V gene: TRBV30
clone size: -
J gene: TRBJ2-2
CDR3 DNA: TGTGCCTGGAGTGTAATGGGGAACACCGGGGAGCTGTTTTTT
CDR3 protein: CAWSVMGNTGELFF

CDR3 length: 13
D gene: -
V gene: TRBV29-1
clone size: -
J gene: TRBJ1-2
CDR3 DNA: TGCAGCGTTGAAGAGCTTATCGGAGGGGGCTACACCTTC
CDR3 protein: CSVEELIGGGYTF

CDR3 length: 16
D gene: -
V gene: TRBV30
clone size: many
J gene: TRBJ1-1
CDR3 DNA: TGTGCCTGGAGTGCAGCCTGGCAGGGGAAAGAAGGTGAAGCTTTCTTT
CDR3 protein: CAWSAAWQGKEGEAFF

CDR3 length: 12
D gene: -
V gene: TRBV7-6
clone size: -
J gene: TRBJ2-1
CDR3 DNA: TGTGCCAGTACGAGGGGGGAAAATGAGCAGTTCTTC
CDR3 protein: CASTRGENEQFF

CDR3 length: 16
D gene: -
V gene: TRBV6-1
clone size: many
J gene: TRBJ2-3
CDR3 DNA: TGTGCCAGCAGTGAAATCGGGTCAGGGTGGCCAGATACGCAGTATTTT
CDR3 protein: CASSEIGSGWPDTQYF

CDR3 length: 13
D gene: -
V gene: TRBV24-1
clone size: many
J gene: TRBJ2-7
CDR3 DNA: TGTGCCACCAGTGCTCCAGCATCCTACGAGCAGTACTTC
CDR3 protein: CATSAPASYEQYF

CDR3 length: 14
D gene: TRBD1
V gene: TRBV7-2
clone size: few
J gene: TRBJ1-2
CDR3 DNA: TGTGCCAGCAGCGGACAGGGGATGAGTGGTGGCTACACCTTC
CDR3 protein: CASSGQGMSGGYTF

CDR3 length: 14
D gene: -
V gene: TRBV5-1
clone size: many
J gene: TRBJ2-5
CDR3 DNA: TGCGCCAGCAGCCTCCGGGGCCACCAAGAGACCCAGTACTTC
CDR3 protein: CASSLRGHQETQYF

CDR3 length: 16
D gene: -
V gene: TRBV7-9
clone size: many
J gene: TRBJ2-7
CDR3 DNA: TGTGCCAGCAGCTTAGTGCCTTGGGCCGACGTGGACGAGCAGTACTTC
CDR3 protein: CASSLVPWADVDEQYF

CDR3 length: 14
D gene: -
V gene: TRBV15
clone size: few
J gene: TRBJ2-6
CDR3 DNA: TGTGCCACCAGCCCAGGGCAAGGGGCCAACGTCCTGACTTTC
CDR3 protein: CATSPGQGANVLTF

CDR3 length: 15
D gene: -
V gene: TRBV5-1
clone size: many
J gene: TRBJ2-7
CDR3 DNA: TGCGCCAGCAGCTTGGTGTTCAGCGGAACCGGGGAGCAGTACTTC
CDR3 protein: CASSLVFSGTGEQYF

CDR3 length: 13
D gene: -
V gene: TRBV24-1
clone size: many
J gene: TRBJ1-5
CDR3 DNA: TGTGCCACCAGTGATTCCGATGGGCTACACTGGCATTTT
CDR3 protein: CATSDSDGLHWHF

CDR3 length: 15
D gene: -
V gene: TRBV3-1
clone size: many
J gene: TRBJ2-7
CDR3 DNA: TGTGCCAGCAGCCAAGGGTGGCAAGTGGCCTACGAGCAGTACTTC
CDR3 protein: CASSQGWQVAYEQYF

CDR3 length: 15
D gene: -
V gene: TRBV19
clone size: -
J gene: TRBJ1-4
CDR3 DNA: TGTGCCAGTAGTATAATTTGGACTAGAGGTGAAAAACTGTTTTTT
CDR3 protein: CASSIIWTRGEKLFF

CDR3 length: 14
D gene: -
V gene: TRBV5-1
clone size: many
J gene: TRBJ1-5
CDR3 DNA: TGCGCCAGCAGCCCAGGGCCTGGCAATCAGCCCCAGCATTTT
CDR3 protein: CASSPGPGNQPQHF

CDR3 length: 14
D gene: -
V gene: TRBV4-1
clone size: -
J gene: TRBJ2-1
CDR3 DNA: TGCGCCAGCAGTCGAATGGGGACCACCAATGAGCAGTTCTTC
CDR3 protein: CASSRMGTTNEQFF